The 12 T cell receptor beta chains in this list originate from one sample, sequenced in a study of blood T cell repertoires in COVID-19. TCRdb's table, derived via immunoSEQ multiplex PCR, lists solely in-frame clones and lacks some. Of about 250,000 clones in the sample, roughly 85% were seen once. Sequencing used peripheral blood. The receptors shown here come from a man in his fifties with COVID-19, enrolled during active disease.

This chain joins TRBV3-1 (or the pseudogene TRBV3-2) and TRBJ1-1; D call uncertain. This CDR3 spans 13 amino acids. CDR1 is LGHDT, CDR2 YNNKEL, per germline (reference sequence). V lost 1 base to trimming and J lost 4 bases, with 7 bases between them. The CDR3 nucleotides are TGTGCCAGCAGCCAAGCAGGTGGCACTGAAGCTTTCTTT. Its translation: CASSQAGGTEAFF.

This chain uses TRBV11-1 with TRBJ1-2; D may be TRBD1 (6 bases). V was clipped by 4 bases and J by 7 bases, with 19 bases between them. This CDR3 region has 15 residues. From germline, CDR1 is SGHAT and CDR2 FQDESV (reference sequence). CDR3 in amino acids: CASSYEPGRGLGYTF. CDR3 DNA: TGTGCCAGCAGCTACGAACCGGGCAGGGGTCTTGGCTACACCTTC.

The chain employs TRBV7-2 and TRBJ2-3, with TRBD2 matching 10 bases. V trimming: 0 bases; J trimming: 6 bases; junction bases outside the gene matches: 15. CDR1 and CDR2 from the germline V gene are SGHTA and FQGNSA. There are 19 residues in the CDR3. CDR3 amino acids: CASSLAMRSGGDTVDTQYF. For the CDR3, the DNA is TGTGCCAGCAGCTTAGCGATGCGGAGCGGGGGGGACACAGTGGATACGCAGTATTTT.

The genes are TRBV14 and TRBJ2-3; 11 bases are a match to TRBD2. CDR3 size: 17 residues. Germline V gives CDR1 SGHDN, CDR2 FVKESK. J lost 5 bases, V lost 0 bases, and 7 bases had no gene match. In nucleotides, the CDR3 is TGTGCCAGCAGCCAAGACGAAGTAGCGGGGGGGAAAGATACGCAGTATTTT. Encoded protein: CASSQDEVAGGKDTQYF.

The chain links TRBV24-1 to TRBJ2-1, with 8 bases lining up with TRBD1. CDR1 is KGHDR and CDR2 is SFDVKD in the germline V gene. V was pared by 7 bases and J by 8 bases, with 12 bases of the junction left unmatched. The length of the CDR3 is 15 residues. The CDR3 DNA reads TGTGCCACCAGAAGCAGGACAGGGAAACTTGATGAGCAGTTCTTC. Translating gives CATRSRTGKLDEQFF.

The chain joins TRBV9 to TRBJ1-2, with 7 nucleotides matching TRBD1. Trimming removed 4 bases from V and 1 base from J; junction bases left unmatched: 16. Germline CDR1 is SGDLS and CDR2 is YYNGEE. This CDR3 spans 18 amino acids. CDR3: CASSPRYLQGPLNYGYTF. The DNA of the CDR3 is TGTGCCAGCAGCCCCCGATACCTACAGGGGCCCCTTAACTATGGCTACACCTTC.

The chain joins TRBV7-9 to TRBJ1-1, with a weak D call TRBD1 (6 bases). The V and J ends lost 0 bases and 4 bases respectively, with 15 bases between them. There are 16 residues in the CDR3. From germline, CDR1 is SEHNR and CDR2 FQNEAQ (reference sequence). CDR3 region: CASSLARGLRSTEAFF. In DNA, the CDR3 is TGTGCCAGCAGCTTAGCGCGGGGGCTTAGGAGCACTGAAGCTTTCTTT.

The chain links TRBV19 to TRBJ1-4; a possible D gene is TRBD1 (5 bases). This CDR3 is built from 12 residues. Germline V gives CDR1 LNHDA, CDR2 SQIVND (reference sequence). Trimming left V 4 bases short and J 11 bases short, with 11 bases between. The CDR3 loop is CASSTTGTKLFF. The CDR3 nucleotides are TGTGCCAGTAGTACAACAGGAACCAAACTGTTTTTT.

The DNA for the CDR3 is TGTGCCACCAGCAGAACTAAGATCGCCGAAAAACTGTTTTTT. Translated: CATSRTKIAEKLFF. This chain uses TRBV15 with TRBJ1-4; D is unresolved. This CDR3 contains 14 residues. The V end lost 2 bases, the J end lost 8 bases, and 12 bases lay between the germline ends. Germline V gene sequence: CDR1 LNHNV, CDR2 YYDKDF (reference sequence). The full variable domain, with the rest looked up from reference TRBV15 and TRBJ1-4, is DAMVIQNPRYQVTQFGKPVTLSCSQTLNHNVMYWYQQKSSQAPKLLFHYYDKDFNNEADTPDNFQSRRPNTSFCFLDIRSPGLGDTAMYLCATSRTKIAEKLFFGSGTQLSVL.

This clone turned up a few times. The chain is built from TRBV11-2 and TRBJ1-1, with 8 bases matching TRBD1. The J segment lost 6 bases and the V segment lost 1 base, leaving 10 bases of the junction unmatched. This CDR3 spans 16 amino acids. The germline CDR1 and CDR2 sequences are SGHAT and FQNNGV. DNA of the CDR3: TGTGCCAGCAGCTTAGTCCCCACAGGGGGAAGGGCTGAAGCTTTCTTT. Its translation is CASSLVPTGGRAEAFF.

The CDR3 region is CASLGQTYGNTIYF. CDR3 in DNA: TGTGCCAGCCTTGGACAGACCTATGGGAACACCATATATTTT. The chain carries TRBV6-5 and TRBJ1-3; a possible D gene is TRBD1 (6 bases). The CDR3 length is 14 residues. V lost 8 bases and J 7 bases, leaving 18 bases between the germline ends. Germline V gene lookup returns CDR1 MNHEY and CDR2 SVGAGI.

V and J are TRBV5-4 and TRBJ2-1, with D possibly matching TRBD1 (5 bases). The CDR3 runs 15 residues. Germline CDR1 and CDR2: SGHNT and YYREEE (reference sequence). Trimming removed 4 bases at V and 0 bases at J, with 11 bases between. DNA of the CDR3: TGTGCCAGCAGCAAGGACACAAGCTCCTACAATGAGCAGTTCTTC. Amino acids: CASSKDTSSYNEQFF.